The rows below give T cell receptor beta chains drawn from one sample of a study of T cell repertoires in cytomegalovirus infection. TCRdb passed the reads through MiXCR, listing each CDR3 protein once. The sample consists of about 740,000 distinct CDR3 sequences, roughly 35% of them appearing once. The sample was PBMCs. All receptors come from a human donor in good health (CMV status not recorded). Some clones in this sample may be carry-over from other donors' samples. Each CDR3 is given with its conserved first and last residue. A D gene is named only where the DNA matches it firmly. Expanded clones get a size class; other rows say once, few or many, or leave the size out.

V gene	J gene	clone size	D gene	CDR3 DNA	CDR3 protein
TRBV7-2	TRBJ2-1	NA	TRBD2	TGTGCCAGCAGCTTAGAGGCACTAGCGGGAGTCAATGAGCAGTTCTTC	CASSLEALAGVNEQFF
TRBV28	TRBJ1-5	NA	TRBD1	TGTGCCAGTAGTTACCCAGGGGGCATCGGTCAGCCCAAGCATTTT	CASSYPGGIGQPKHF
TRBV6-4	TRBJ2-1	NA	TRBD2	TGTGTCAGCAGCAGGGGACTAGTCGGCAATGAGCAGTTCTTC	CVSSRGLVGNEQFF
TRBV4-1	TRBJ2-2	NA	NA	TGCTCCAGCAGCCAAGACCGGGCCCCTACCGGGGAGCTGTTTTTT	CSSSQDRAPTGELFF
TRBV28	TRBJ1-5	NA	TRBD1	TGTGCCAGCAGTCACCCGACAGGGGTTCAGCCCACGCATTTT	CASSHPTGVQPTHF
TRBV7-6	TRBJ2-7	NA	TRBD2	TGTGCCAGCAGCGCTACTAGCGGACCCGAGTACTTC	CASSATSGPEYF
TRBV12-3/TRBV12-4	TRBJ2-2	few	NA	TGTGCCAGCAGTTTGGCCGGGGTCGCCGGGGAGCTGTTTTTT	CASSLAGVAGELFF
TRBV20-1	TRBJ1-5	few	NA	TGCAGTGCTAACCCCCGGGGCCAGCCCCAGCATTTT	CSANPRGQPQHF
TRBV7-2	TRBJ1-2	many	NA	TGTGCCAGCAGCTTAAACAGCCGAAATGGCTACACCTTC	CASSLNSRNGYTF
TRBV7-6	TRBJ1-4	once	TRBD1	TGTGCCACCATCCTGGGACAGGGAGGCACTAATGAACAACTGTTTTTT	CATILGQGGTNEQLFF
TRBV7-9	TRBJ1-1	NA	NA	TGTGCCAGCAAGGCGGCAGGGGCGTTCAACACTGAAGCTTTCTTT	CASKAAGAFNTEAFF
TRBV11-2	TRBJ2-7	few	NA	TGTGCCAGCAGCTTAGTTTGGGGGAGAGAGCAGTACTTC	CASSLVWGREQYF
TRBV7-6	TRBJ2-7	NA	NA	TGTGCCAGCAGCTTAGAGATAACGGACAAAGTCTACGAGCAGTACTTC	CASSLEITDKVYEQYF
TRBV10-3	TRBJ1-1	NA	NA	TGTGCCATCAGTGAGGGACCGAACACTGAAGCTTTCTTT	CAISEGPNTEAFF
TRBV28	TRBJ1-5	NA	TRBD1	TGTGCCAGCAGTCCCGGGACAGAGCATCAGCCCCAGCATTTT	CASSPGTEHQPQHF
TRBV12-3/TRBV12-4	TRBJ1-5	few	NA	TGTGCCAGCAGGAGACAGTCTAGCAATCAGCCCCAGCATTTT	CASRRQSSNQPQHF
TRBV6-2/TRBV6-3	TRBJ2-1	NA	TRBD2	TGTGCCAGCAGTTACCGGACTAGCGGGGGGGCCGAGGAGTTCTTC	CASSYRTSGGAEEFF
TRBV7-9	TRBJ2-1	NA	NA	TGTGCCAGCAGCAAAAACCTCGGGGCAGCTACCGAGCAGTTCTTC	CASSKNLGAATEQFF
TRBV2	TRBJ1-1	few	NA	TGTGCCAGCATGGCGGACACTACGACCAACACTGAAGCTTTCTTT	CASMADTTTNTEAFF
TRBV7-9	TRBJ1-1	few	TRBD1	TGTGCCAGCAGCTCGAAGGGACAGCTGAACACTGAAGCTTTCTTT	CASSSKGQLNTEAFF
TRBV9	TRBJ2-7	NA	NA	TGTGCCAGCAGCGCCAGACTCCCGCCCTCGGTGCAGTACTTC	CASSARLPPSVQYF
TRBV7-9	TRBJ1-1	NA	TRBD1	TGTGCCAGCAGCACGATGGGACAGAGGAACACTGAAGCTTTCTTT	CASSTMGQRNTEAFF
TRBV27	TRBJ1-1	NA	NA	TGTGCCAGCAGTTTATACCCCTGGGTAGTGAACACTGAAGCTTTCTTT	CASSLYPWVVNTEAFF
TRBV3-1	TRBJ1-1	NA	NA	TGTGCCAGCAGCCTTGGGGCCAAGAACACTGAAGCTTTCTTT	CASSLGAKNTEAFF
TRBV12-3/TRBV12-4	TRBJ2-1	few	NA	TGTGCCAGCAGTCCTTTGGGGCCTGGGTTGAAGCAGTTCTTC	CASSPLGPGLKQFF
TRBV12-3/TRBV12-4	TRBJ1-1	few	NA	TGTGCCAGCAGGCCTGGACGGCAGAACACTGAAGCTTTCTTT	CASRPGRQNTEAFF
TRBV5-4	TRBJ2-5	NA	NA	TGTGCCAGCAGCTTTGGCCCCCCGGGGGAGACCCAGTACTTC	CASSFGPPGETQYF
TRBV5-1	TRBJ2-3	once	NA	TGCGCCAGCAGCTTCACTCGGGGGACAGATACGCAGTATTTT	CASSFTRGTDTQYF
TRBV5-1	TRBJ1-1	many	TRBD1	TGCGCCAGCAGCTTGTTGGGACAGAACTACAACACTGAAGCTTTCTTT	CASSLLGQNYNTEAFF
TRBV4-1	TRBJ1-5	NA	NA	TGCGCCAGCAGCCAAATCGGGGGCAATCAGCCCCAGCATTTT	CASSQIGGNQPQHF
TRBV19	TRBJ1-5	few	NA	TGTGCCAGTAGTAGACAGTTCGGCCGTGCGCGAACCAATCAGCCCCAGCATTTT	CASSRQFGRARTNQPQHF
TRBV7-6	TRBJ2-1	NA	NA	TGTGCCAGCAGCTTAAGGGGGGTCGCCTACAATGAGCAGTTCTTC	CASSLRGVAYNEQFF
TRBV29-1	TRBJ2-4	few	TRBD2	TGCGCTTGCGGGGGAGCCAAAAACATTCAGTACTTC	CACGGAKNIQYF
TRBV12-3/TRBV12-4	TRBJ2-7	NA	TRBD1	TGTGCCAGCAGTCCGGGGACAGACAGGGGGTCCGAGCAGTACTTC	CASSPGTDRGSEQYF
TRBV7-9	TRBJ2-7	NA	TRBD2	TGTGCCAGCAGCTTAGGGGAGAGGTTAGCGGGAGGAAACGAGCAGTACTTC	CASSLGERLAGGNEQYF
TRBV7-2	TRBJ2-7	NA	TRBD1	TGTTCCAGCAGCTCGGACAGGGGATGCTACGAGCAGTACTTC	CSSSSDRGCYEQYF
TRBV11-2	TRBJ1-2	NA	NA	TGTGCCAGCAGCTTTATTGGTAGTCATGGCTACACCTTC	CASSFIGSHGYTF
TRBV20-1	TRBJ2-5	few	NA	TGCAGTGCTGGGCGTGGACTCCAAGAGACCCAGTACTTC	CSAGRGLQETQYF
TRBV12-3/TRBV12-4	TRBJ2-5	NA	TRBD2	TGTGCCAGCAGTTTTAGCGGGAAAGGAGAGACCCAGTACTTC	CASSFSGKGETQYF
TRBV28	TRBJ1-2	few	NA	TGTGCCAGCAGTCGTCCAAGAACGGGAGGCTACACCTTC	CASSRPRTGGYTF
TRBV5-4	TRBJ1-1	NA	NA	TGTGCCAGCAGCTTGGAAGGGAGGGGACTGACCCCTGAAGCTTTCTTT	CASSLEGRGLTPEAFF
TRBV7-8	TRBJ2-7	NA	NA	TGTGCCAGCAGCTCCCGCGGGGCCCCCAGGTTTGAGCAGTACTTC	CASSSRGAPRFEQYF